The TCR beta chain under discussion was sequenced for a study of response to subunit inactivated influenza vaccine. TCRdb re-analysed the RT-PCR reads in MiXCR, keeping a single row per CDR3 protein. The table shows roughly 540,000 distinct CDR3 sequences, with roughly 25% occurring only once. This clonotype has more than one count but fewer than ten. The CDR3 contains 12 residues. V was cut by 6 bases and J by 10 bases, with 10 bases left in between. The germline gives CDR1 MNHNS, CDR2 SASEGT. A further study also used this sample, focusing on T cells expressing NK-cell markers. That work states: 5'RACE template switching with UMIs produced the TCR beta cDNA. The study found these clonotypes also leading the CD3+CD56-NKG2C+ fraction in several donors.

J is TRBJ1-6 and V is TRBV6-1, with a tentative D call TRBD1 (6 bases). The sequence was obtained from a man aged 50 or older who received an inactivated influenza vaccine. The sample consisted of CD4+ T cells sorted from PBMCs, taken approximately 12 days after vaccination. CDR3 in amino acids: CASRGAQSPLHF. In DNA, the CDR3 is TGTGCCAGCAGGGGGGCCCAGTCACCCCTCCACTTT.